This record looks at one T cell receptor beta chain sequence and its context. What it binds is unknown. Reasons for excluding patients were uncontrolled infection, other autoimmune disease, pregnancy or lactation. The PBMCs had their origin in less than 13 ml of fresh peripheral blood. These data are taken from a study of T cells in Graves' hyperthyroidism and ophthalmopathy. From RNA transcripts, TCR beta CDR3 regions were amplified. When the TCR CDR3 underwent first-round RT-PCR, the HTBI primer set was used. TCRdb re-called the multiplex PCR reads through MiXCR, storing one row per CDR3 protein. This repertoire shows some 550,000 distinct CDR3 sequences, 16% found once; its top ten account for around 3.5%. General observations from the study: Expanded thyroid clonotypes (above 0.001) were mostly also found in blood. The model foresaw ophthalmopathy a median around 6 months prior to onset.

The sample taken for sequencing was blood. This TCR came from a woman between 40 and 50 years old with Graves' ophthalmopathy.

The CDR3 sequence is CASSNGAGRYQPQHF. In DNA, the CDR3 is TGCGCCAGCAGTAATGGGGCAGGTAGATATCAGCCCCAGCATTTT. This chain uses TRBV10-2 with TRBJ1-5; a weak D match, TRBD1 (5 bases). The CDR3 has 15 amino acids. Looked up from germline, CDR1 is WSHSY and CDR2 is SAAADI. Trimming removed 5 bases at V and 5 bases at J, with 16 bases between.